The 31 T cell receptor beta chains listed next were all sequenced from one sample in a study of blood T cell repertoires in COVID-19. Repertoires were generated with immunoSEQ multiplex PCR, while TCRdb's copy carries only in-frame clones and drops some. Of roughly 170,000 clones listed, 83% are singletons. Sequencing was performed on PBMCs or T cells enriched from blood (not recorded which). The receptor set was obtained from a woman between 45 and 65 years old who had recovered from COVID-19.

In DNA form, the CDR3 reads TGTGCCTCGTTGGGGCCTGAAGCTTTCTTT. This encodes CASLGPEAFF. The chain carries TRBV19 and TRBJ1-1; a possible D gene is TRBD1 (5 bases). Trimming took 11 bases from V and 6 from J, leaving 10 bases between them. The CDR3 has 10 amino acids. In germline, CDR1 is LNHDA, CDR2 SQIVND (reference sequence).

The J gene is TRBJ1-1, the V gene TRBV4-1, with D perhaps TRBD1 (5 bases). V lost 1 base and J lost 11, with 11 bases in between. Germline CDR1 reads MGHRA; CDR2 reads YSYEKL. CDR3 size: 12 residues. The CDR3 reads CASSQVGGDAFF. The CDR3 DNA follows: TGCGCCAGCAGCCAAGTAGGAGGGGATGCTTTCTTT.

V gene TRBV12-3 or TRBV12-4 combines with J gene TRBJ2-5; perhaps TRBD1 as D (6 bases). This CDR3 is 12 amino acids long. With 4 bases removed from V and 4 bases from J, the gap between germline ends came to 7 bases. CDR3 sequence (DNA): TGTGCCAGCAGTTGGGGGCCAGAGACCCAGTACTTC. Protein: CASSWGPETQYF.

The gene calls are TRBV10-1 and TRBJ1-2; D may be TRBD1 (5 bases). The CDR3 runs to 12 residues. Trimming removed 5 bases at V and 5 bases at J, with 9 bases between. Germline values: CDR1 WNHNN, CDR2 SYGVQD (reference sequence). In DNA form, the CDR3 reads TGCGCCAGCAGTTCAGGGAATTATGGCTACACCTTC. It encodes CASSSGNYGYTF.

This chain connects TRBV10-1 to TRBJ2-5, with D possibly being TRBD2 (6 bases). V dropped 5 bases and J dropped 9 bases, with 19 bases sitting between them. In germline, CDR1 is WNHNN, CDR2 SYGVQD (reference sequence). This CDR3 is 14 amino acids long. CDR3 protein: CASSPGPGRGAQYF. CDR3 sequence (DNA): TGCGCCAGCAGTCCCGGGCCCGGGAGAGGGGCCCAGTACTTC.

The J gene is TRBJ2-1, the V gene TRBV5-1; 9 bases are shared with TRBD1. Germline CDR1 and CDR2: SGHRS and YFSETQ. V gave up 7 bases and J gave up 6 bases; unmatched junction bases: 8. This CDR3 spans 14 amino acids. Written as DNA, the CDR3 is TGCGCCAGCGGGCCGGGGACAGGGACCAATGAGCAGTTCTTC. Translation gives CASGPGTGTNEQFF.

This chain uses TRBV12-3 or TRBV12-4 with TRBJ1-5; D not certain. The CDR3 has 13 residues. The V gene lost 3 bases and the J gene lost 0 bases, with 3 bases spanning the gap. The CDR3 bases are TGTGCCAGCAGTTTGTATAGCAATCAGCCCCAGCATTTT. This codes for CASSLYSNQPQHF.

This rearrangement joins TRBV7-2 to TRBJ1-1; D unresolved. With 6 bases removed from V and 6 bases from J, the gap between germline ends came to 17 bases. Germline V gene data show CDR1 as SGHTA and CDR2 as FQGNSA. The CDR3 consists of 14 residues. In DNA, the CDR3 is TGTGCCAGCAGGCTTAGTTTGGGAGGGCCTGAAGCTTTCTTT. It translates to CASRLSLGGPEAFF.

The chain carries TRBV5-1 and TRBJ1-1, with no clear D. The ends were cut back, 8 bases at V and 2 bases at J, with 16 bases in the middle. The CDR3 totals 14 residues. Germline V gives CDR1 SGHRS, CDR2 YFSETQ. The CDR3 sequence: CASSVNPSNTEAFF. As DNA, the CDR3 is TGCGCCAGTTCAGTTAACCCCTCAAACACTGAAGCTTTCTTT.

The genes are TRBV2 and TRBJ1-1; D gene ambiguous. The CDR3 consists of 13 residues. Trimming took off 8 bases at V and 0 bases at J, with 10 bases between the two ends. CDR1 is SNHLY and CDR2 is FYNNEI in the germline V gene. CDR3 in DNA: TGTGCCAGCCTCTGGGCAGTGAACACTGAAGCTTTCTTT. Its translation: CASLWAVNTEAFF.

The chain joins TRBV6-1 to TRBJ2-6, with TRBD1 matching over 8 bases. From germline, CDR1 is MNHNS and CDR2 SASEGT. V gave up 6 bases and J gave up 2 bases; unmatched junction bases: 3. The CDR3 totals 15 residues. The CDR3 nucleotides are TGTGCCAGCAGCCAGGGGGCACCTGGGGCCAACGTCCTGACTTTC. This gives the protein CASSQGAPGANVLTF.

V gene TRBV20-1 combines with J gene TRBJ2-3; 7 bases fit TRBD2. Germline values: CDR1 DFQATT, CDR2 SNEGSKA (reference sequence). The CDR3 length is 15 residues. With V trimmed by 3 bases and J by 2 bases, 8 bases remained unmatched. DNA of the CDR3: TGCAGTGCTAGTGCTACCCGGGACTACACAGATACGCAGTATTTT. Its translation: CSASATRDYTDTQYF.

The chain joins TRBV2 to TRBJ2-7, with D tentatively TRBD1 (5 bases). The CDR3 totals 15 residues. The V end was cut by 4 bases, the J end by 0 bases, with 13 bases between. The germline V gene encodes CDR1 SNHLY and CDR2 FYNNEI. DNA of the CDR3: TGTGCCAGCAGTGGGGGCCGACCCGTCTCCTACGAGCAGTACGTC. Protein: CASSGGRPVSYEQYV.

The V and J genes are TRBV9 and TRBJ1-2; tentative D call: TRBD1 (6 bases). There are 15 residues in the CDR3. Germline V lookup: CDR1 SGDLS, CDR2 YYNGEE. The V end lost 0 bases, the J end lost 2 bases, and 11 bases lay between the germline ends. This chain's CDR3 is CASSVGQDINYGYTF. In nucleotides, the CDR3 is TGTGCCAGCAGCGTAGGACAGGACATAAACTATGGCTACACCTTC.

V is TRBV7-9 and J is TRBJ2-3; TRBD2 matches at 10 bases. Germline CDR1 is SEHNR and CDR2 is FQNEAQ (reference sequence). The J segment lost 0 bases and the V segment lost 5 bases, leaving 5 bases of the junction unmatched. The CDR3 has 16 amino acids. CDR3 in DNA: TGTGCCAGCAGCCTTAGGACTAGCGGAAGCACAGATACGCAGTATTTT. It encodes CASSLRTSGSTDTQYF.

The V and J genes are TRBV5-6 and TRBJ1-4; 11 bases fit TRBD1. The CDR3 has 15 residues. CDR1 is SGHDT and CDR2 is YYEEEE in the germline V gene. V dropped 2 bases and J dropped 10; count of bases not matched to a gene: 7. CDR3 region: CASSLSGQGDGKLFF. The CDR3 DNA is TGTGCCAGCAGCTTATCGGGACAGGGGGATGGAAAACTGTTTTTT.

The chain is built from TRBV7-8 and TRBJ2-1, with a tentative D call TRBD2 (7 bases). CDR3 size: 16 residues. CDR1 is SGHVS and CDR2 is FQNEAQ in the germline V gene. V lost 2 bases and J 4 bases, leaving 15 bases between the germline ends. The CDR3 sequence is CASSLRAGARYNEQFF. The CDR3 nucleotides read TGTGCCAGCAGCTTAAGGGCGGGGGCGCGTTACAATGAGCAGTTCTTC.

The chain couples TRBV11-2 to TRBJ2-2; TRBD2 aligns across 12 bases. Trimming at V came to 7 bases and at J to 3 bases, leaving 6 bases not matched to a gene. Germline CDR1 reads SGHAT; CDR2 reads FQNNGV. The CDR3 has 16 amino acids. The DNA for the CDR3 is TGTGCCAGCACCCTAAGACTAGCGGGAGACACCGGGGAGCTGTTTTTT. Amino acids: CASTLRLAGDTGELFF.

The chain employs TRBV7-7 and TRBJ1-3; unclear D gene. The CDR3 has 17 residues. Germline V gives CDR1 SSHAT, CDR2 FNYEAQ (reference sequence). Between the trimmed V and J ends, which lost 2 bases and 0 bases, there was a span of 14 bases. CDR3: CASSLLGDCDSGNTIYF. In nucleotides, the CDR3 is TGTGCCAGCAGCTTACTTGGCGACTGCGACTCTGGAAACACCATATATTTT. Together with reference TRBV7-7 and TRBJ1-3, the CDR3 gives the full variable domain: GAGVSQSPRYKVTKRGQDVTLRCDPISSHATLYWYQQALGQGPEFLTYFNYEAQPDKSGLPSDRFSAERPEGSISTLTIQRTEQRDSAMYRCASSLLGDCDSGNTIYFGEGSWLTVV.

This sequence joins TRBV30 and TRBJ2-7; D unresolved. Germline V gene lookup returns CDR1 GTSNPN and CDR2 SVGIG (reference sequence). The CDR3 has 15 residues. The CDR3 protein is CAWNPPRHQSSEQYV. CDR3 DNA sequence: TGTGCCTGGAACCCGCCAAGACATCAGTCCTCCGAGCAGTACGTC.

This chain uses TRBV6-5 with TRBJ1-4, with 7 bases that match TRBD1. Unmatched junction bases numbered 3, after V lost 0 bases and J lost 5 bases. Germline values: CDR1 MNHEY, CDR2 SVGAGI. This CDR3 contains 15 residues. The CDR3 DNA reads as TGTGCCAGCAGTTACTCGACCAGGGGGAATGAAAAACTGTTTTTT. Translation: CASSYSTRGNEKLFF.

This clone showed up just a few times. The V and J genes are TRBV5-1 and TRBJ1-1; no reliable D call. This CDR3 is built from 13 residues. Germline CDR1 SGHRS, CDR2 YFSETQ. Trimming cost V 5 bases and J 5 bases, with 13 bases left between them. The CDR3 protein is CASRPQLETEAFF. CDR3 in DNA: TGCGCCAGCAGGCCGCAGTTGGAGACTGAAGCTTTCTTT.

V and J are TRBV12-3 or TRBV12-4 and TRBJ1-5; D unresolved. V was pared by 5 bases and J by 5 bases, with 7 bases between. This CDR3 comprises 12 residues. DNA for the CDR3: TGTGCCAGCAGTCCCTTAGATCAGCCCCAGCATTTT. Encoded protein: CASSPLDQPQHF.

The genes are TRBV30 and TRBJ2-2; D unresolved. The CDR3 is 12 amino acids. The germline CDR1 and CDR2 sequences are GTSNPN and SVGIG (reference sequence). V shed 3 bases and J shed 3 bases, with 5 bases lying between them. This CDR3 is CAWRAYTGELFF. The CDR3 bases are TGTGCCTGGAGAGCTTACACCGGGGAGCTGTTTTTT.

In this sample, this clone turned up once. V is TRBV15 and J is TRBJ1-2, with D unresolved. Deletions cut 3 bases from V and 3 bases from J, with 8 bases between. The CDR3 is made up of 13 amino acids. From germline, CDR1 is LNHNV and CDR2 YYDKDF (reference sequence). CDR3 sequence: CATSSSRYYGYTF. CDR3 nucleotide sequence: TGTGCCACCAGCAGTTCTCGGTACTATGGCTACACCTTC. Full variable domain (missing parts from reference TRBV15 and TRBJ1-2): DAMVIQNPRYQVTQFGKPVTLSCSQTLNHNVMYWYQQKSSQAPKLLFHYYDKDFNNEADTPDNFQSRRPNTSFCFLDIRSPGLGDTAMYLCATSSSRYYGYTFGSGTRLTVV.

This rearrangement joins TRBV5-1 to TRBJ1-5, with TRBD1 matching over 8 bases. Germline trimming cut 2 bases from V and 6 bases from J; bases unmatched to any gene: 7. The CDR3 loop spans 15 amino acids. Germline CDR1 SGHRS, CDR2 YFSETQ. The CDR3 sequence is CASSLAGGEGQPQHF. CDR3 nucleotide sequence: TGCGCCAGCAGCTTAGCAGGGGGCGAAGGTCAGCCCCAGCATTTT.

The chain employs TRBV18 and TRBJ2-7; 10 bases match TRBD1. Trimming cost V 5 bases and J 6 bases; bases outside gene matches: 4. This CDR3 contains 13 residues. CDR1 is KGHSH, CDR2 LQKENI, per germline. The CDR3 loop reads CASSRQGASEQYV. The CDR3 region has the DNA TGTGCCAGCTCAAGACAGGGGGCGAGCGAGCAGTACGTC.

This chain connects TRBV3-1 (or the pseudogene TRBV3-2) to TRBJ2-1, with 11 bases lining up with TRBD2. J gave up 1 base and V 0 bases, and 5 bases lay outside the gene matches. Germline-derived CDR1 and CDR2 are LGHDT and YNNKEL (reference sequence). The CDR3 covers 18 residues. CDR3 protein: CASSQELASGRSYNEQFF. The CDR3 DNA follows: TGTGCCAGCAGCCAAGAATTGGCTAGCGGGAGGTCCTACAATGAGCAGTTCTTC.

This chain links TRBV7-9 with TRBJ2-2; no reliable D call. Germline V gene sequence: CDR1 SEHNR, CDR2 FQNEAQ (reference sequence). This CDR3 region has 14 residues. Trimming stripped 5 bases from V and 1 base from J, with 8 bases between. The CDR3 bases are TGTGCCAGCAGCCCCACAAGGAACACCGGGGAGCTGTTTTTT. Its protein is CASSPTRNTGELFF.

J is TRBJ2-3 and V is TRBV27; unclear D gene. Deletions cut 6 bases from V and 6 bases from J, with 10 bases between. The CDR3 is 12 residues long. CDR1 and CDR2 (germline): MNHEY, SMNVEV (reference sequence). The CDR3 nucleotides read TGTGCCAGCAGCTCAGTTTGGGATACGCAGTATTTT. Amino acid sequence: CASSSVWDTQYF.

The V gene is TRBV18, the J gene TRBJ1-6, with TRBD1 as a possible D gene (5 bases). The germline CDR1 and CDR2 sequences are KGHSH and LQKENI. This CDR3 is 16 amino acids long. V was shortened by 6 bases and J by 9 bases, with 21 bases between the two germline ends. CDR3 residues: CASSWEAGDRGSPLHF. The CDR3, as DNA: TGTGCCAGCTCCTGGGAGGCGGGGGATAGAGGTTCACCCCTCCACTTT.